This entry features one T cell receptor beta chain sequence. Antigen specificity is unknown. Trimming removed 3 bases at V and 6 bases at J, with 11 bases between. This CDR3 is built from 14 residues. CDR1 is ENHRY, CDR2 SYGVKD, per germline. The sample comes from a study of Ad26.COV2.S vaccination and SARS-CoV-2 variants. Study-wide background: Donor was one of the participants in the Ad26.COV2.S arm of the COV1001 trial. Intramuscular Ad26.COV2.S at 5x10^10 or 1x10^11 viral particles. Whole-study results and caveats: Possibly, TCR breadth and depth analyses underestimated total T cell responses.

Indicated treatment: roughly 20 received Ad26.COV2.S at low or high dose, single or two shots; several received placebo; per-sample allocation not given. Material that was analyzed had been drawn on day 63 after the first vaccine or placebo injection. Sequencing was performed with immunoSEQ multiplex PCR; in TCRdb, only in-frame clones are kept and a portion is missing. There are 300,000 to 350,000 clones in the sample; around 81% occur only once, and 2% to 2.5% lies in the top ten. The specimen comprised peripheral blood, sampled in a trial of Ad26.COV2.S vaccine versus placebo. The TCR originated in a person between 18 and 60 years old who received the Ad26.COV2.S COVID-19 vaccine or a placebo. The rearrangement links TRBV10-3 to TRBJ2-2; weak D call: TRBD1 (6 bases). As DNA, the CDR3 is TGTGCCATCAGTGAAGGACAGTCGGCCGGGGAGCTGTTTTTT. It translates to CAISEGQSAGELFF.